The clone carrying this T cell receptor (beta chain) was found once. Its antigen is not known. The data belong to a study of T cell responses to AZD1222 COVID-19 vaccine. Study conclusions and caveats: Reportedly, nearly half the spike-specific TCRs target unmutated variant regions. The donors showed a predominance of white British ancestry and of females, with possible underestimation of clonal diversity. Increases in Spike-specific TCR breadth and depth were seen after two AZD1222 doses.

Second-dose recipients at about 4 or about 12 weeks were treated as one pooled group. Some clones are missing from TCRdb's copy, which holds only in-frame ones; the method was immunoSEQ multiplex PCR. Here the sample spans roughly 150,000 clones, approximately 93% being singletons. Germline-derived CDR1 and CDR2 are SGHRS and YFSETQ. The length of the CDR3 is 16 residues. Losses at the gene ends were 6 bases for V and 4 bases for J; bases not matched to a gene: 7. The sample in question was peripheral blood, obtained 28 days after the second AZD1222 dose. V is TRBV5-1 and J is TRBJ2-2; TRBD1 aligns across 12 bases. The sequence derives from an adult who received the AZD1222 COVID-19 vaccine. CDR3 region: CASISGQGASTGELFF. The CDR3 DNA is TGCGCCAGCATATCGGGACAGGGGGCGTCCACCGGGGAGCTGTTTTTT. Combining the CDR3 with reference TRBV5-1 and TRBJ2-2 gives the whole variable domain KAGVTQTPRYLIKTRGQQVTLSCSPISGHRSVSWYQQTPGQGLQFLFEYFSETQRNKGNFPGRFSGRQFSNSRSEMNVSTLELGDSALYLCASISGQGASTGELFFGEGSRLTVL.